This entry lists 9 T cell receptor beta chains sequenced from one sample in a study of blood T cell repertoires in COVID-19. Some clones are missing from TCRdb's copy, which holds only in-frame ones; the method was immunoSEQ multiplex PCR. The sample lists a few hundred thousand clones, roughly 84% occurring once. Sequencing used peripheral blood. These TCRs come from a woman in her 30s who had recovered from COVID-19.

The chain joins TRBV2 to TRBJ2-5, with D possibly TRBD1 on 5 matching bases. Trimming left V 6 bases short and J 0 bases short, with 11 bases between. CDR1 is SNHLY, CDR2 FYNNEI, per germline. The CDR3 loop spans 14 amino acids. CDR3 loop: CASRLDTNQETQYF. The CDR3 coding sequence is TGTGCCAGCAGGCTGGACACTAACCAAGAGACCCAGTACTTC.

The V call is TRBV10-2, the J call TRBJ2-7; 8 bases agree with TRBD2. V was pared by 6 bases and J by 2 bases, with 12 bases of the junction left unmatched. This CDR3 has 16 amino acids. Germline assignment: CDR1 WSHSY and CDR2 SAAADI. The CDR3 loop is CASSGGGLMTAYEQYF. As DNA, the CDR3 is TGCGCCAGCAGCGGGGGGGGGCTTATGACTGCCTACGAGCAGTACTTC.

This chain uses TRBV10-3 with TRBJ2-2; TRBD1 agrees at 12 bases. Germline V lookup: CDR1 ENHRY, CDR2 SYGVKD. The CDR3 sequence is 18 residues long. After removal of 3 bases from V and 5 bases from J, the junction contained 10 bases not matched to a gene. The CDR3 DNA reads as TGTGCCATCAGTGAAACCGGGACAGGGGGCTTAGCGACCGGGGAGCTGTTTTTT. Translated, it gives CAISETGTGGLATGELFF.

CDR3 loop: CASSLSTDQPQHF. DNA of the CDR3: TGTGCCAGCAGCCTCTCGACAGATCAGCCCCAGCATTTT. The chain uses TRBV5-6 and TRBJ1-5; possibly TRBD1 for D (5 bases). The CDR3 contains 13 residues. From germline, CDR1 is SGHDT and CDR2 YYEEEE. Trimming left V 4 bases short and J 5 bases short, with 10 bases between.

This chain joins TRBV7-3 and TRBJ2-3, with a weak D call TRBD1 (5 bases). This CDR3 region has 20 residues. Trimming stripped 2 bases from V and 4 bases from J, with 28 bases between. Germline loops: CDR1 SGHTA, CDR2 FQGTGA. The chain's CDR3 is CASSLYMGSVGAQSPDTQYF. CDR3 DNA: TGTGCCAGCAGCTTATACATGGGCTCGGTAGGGGCGCAGAGCCCAGATACGCAGTATTTT.

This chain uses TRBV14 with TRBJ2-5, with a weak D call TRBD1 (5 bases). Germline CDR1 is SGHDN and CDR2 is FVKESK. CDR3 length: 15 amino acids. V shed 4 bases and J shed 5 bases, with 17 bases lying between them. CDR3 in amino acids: CASSPPGRTLETQYF. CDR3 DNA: TGTGCCAGCAGCCCCCCAGGGCGAACCCTCGAGACCCAGTACTTC.

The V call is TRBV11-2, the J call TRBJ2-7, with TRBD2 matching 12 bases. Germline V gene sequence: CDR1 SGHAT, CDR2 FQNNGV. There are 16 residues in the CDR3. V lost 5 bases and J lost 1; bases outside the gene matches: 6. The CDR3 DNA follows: TGTGCCAGCAGCCGGGGACTAGCGGGCCTATCCTACGAGCAGTACTTC. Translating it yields CASSRGLAGLSYEQYF.

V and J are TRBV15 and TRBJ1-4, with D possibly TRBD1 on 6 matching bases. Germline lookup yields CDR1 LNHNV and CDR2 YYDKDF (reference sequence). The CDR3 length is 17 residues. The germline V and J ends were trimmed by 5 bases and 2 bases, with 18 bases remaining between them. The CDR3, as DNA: TGTGCCACCAGCCTACTCAGGGGTACAGGGACTAATGAAAAACTGTTTTTT. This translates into CATSLLRGTGTNEKLFF.

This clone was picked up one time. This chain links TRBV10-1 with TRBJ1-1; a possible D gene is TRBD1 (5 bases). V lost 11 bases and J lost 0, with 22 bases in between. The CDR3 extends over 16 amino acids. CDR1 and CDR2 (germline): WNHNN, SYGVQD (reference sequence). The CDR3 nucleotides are TGCGCCGGGGGGGTCGCGGGGAGCGTGATGAACACTGAAGCTTTCTTT. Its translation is CAGGVAGSVMNTEAFF.